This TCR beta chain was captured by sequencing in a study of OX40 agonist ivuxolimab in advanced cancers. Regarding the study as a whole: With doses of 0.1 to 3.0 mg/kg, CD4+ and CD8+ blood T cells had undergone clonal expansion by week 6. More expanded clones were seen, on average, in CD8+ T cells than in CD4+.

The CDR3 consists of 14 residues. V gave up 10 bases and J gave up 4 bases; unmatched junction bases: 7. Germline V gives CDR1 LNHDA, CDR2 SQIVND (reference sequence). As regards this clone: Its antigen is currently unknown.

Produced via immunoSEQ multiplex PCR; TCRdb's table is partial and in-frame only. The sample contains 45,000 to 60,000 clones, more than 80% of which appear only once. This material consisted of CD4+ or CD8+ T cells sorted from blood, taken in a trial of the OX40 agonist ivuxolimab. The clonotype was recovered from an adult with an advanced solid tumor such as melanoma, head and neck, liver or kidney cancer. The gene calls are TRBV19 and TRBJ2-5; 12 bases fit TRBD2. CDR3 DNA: TGTGCCACTGGACTAGCGGGATCCGTAGAGACCCAGTACTTC. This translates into CATGLAGSVETQYF.